Listed here are 18 T cell receptor beta chains from one sample, sequenced in a study of T cells in Graves' hyperthyroidism and ophthalmopathy. Amplified regions were TCR beta CDR3 sequences from RNA transcripts. TCR CDR3 regions were first amplified by RT-PCR with HTBI primers. TCRdb called the multiplex PCR reads again in MiXCR, with one record for every CDR3 protein. The data hold about 420,000 distinct CDR3 sequences, with more than 15% observed a single time. Sequencing was performed on blood. The receptors were sampled from a woman in her late teens or twenties with Graves' hyperthyroidism.

V is TRBV28 and J is TRBJ1-2, with D uncertain. Germline V gene lookup returns CDR1 MDHEN and CDR2 SYDVKM. The V and J ends lost 3 bases and 7 bases respectively, with 6 bases between them. This CDR3 comprises 11 residues. CDR3 DNA: TGTGCCAGCAGTTTGAGGCTTGGCTACACCTTC. This codes for CASSLRLGYTF.

The sample holds many counts of this clonotype. The chain uses TRBV15 and TRBJ1-4; the D gene is possibly TRBD1 (6 bases). Germline V gene sequence: CDR1 LNHNV, CDR2 YYDKDF (reference sequence). The V end lost 0 bases, the J end lost 6 bases, and 17 bases lay between the germline ends. CDR3 length equals 17 residues. CDR3 bases: TGTGCCACCAGCAGAGATCGACGGACAGAAAAACATGAAAAACTGTTTTTT. Encoded protein: CATSRDRRTEKHEKLFF.

This clonotype was counted many times. V gene TRBV11-2 combines with J gene TRBJ2-7; the D is unclear. The germline CDR1 and CDR2 sequences are SGHAT and FQNNGV. CDR3 length: 12 amino acids. The V end was cut by 4 bases, the J end by 3 bases, with 7 bases between. The CDR3 bases are TGTGCCAGCAGCTGGGGTCTCTACGAGCAGTACTTC. Translating gives CASSWGLYEQYF.

The table lists this clonotype with many counts. The rearrangement joins TRBV2 to TRBJ2-3, with TRBD2 identical over 11 bases. The CDR3 runs 13 residues. Germline CDR1 SNHLY, CDR2 FYNNEI. CDR3 in amino acids: CASLLAGADTQYF. Written as DNA, the CDR3 is TGTGCTAGCCTACTAGCGGGAGCAGATACGCAGTATTTT. Based on the CDR3 plus reference TRBV2 and TRBJ2-3, the full variable domain is EPEVTQTPSHQVTQMGQEVILRCVPISNHLYFYWYRQILGQKVEFLVSFYNNEISEKSEIFDDQFSVERPDGSNFTLKIRSTKLEDSAMYFCASLLAGADTQYFGPGTRLTVL.

Points on this clonotype: A much bigger clone sits one base away, suggesting this may be a read error. This chain links TRBV28 with TRBJ1-5; TRBD1 matches at 7 bases. Germline CDR1 MDHEN, CDR2 SYDVKM. CDR3 length: 14 residues. V gave up 9 bases and J gave up 11 bases; unmatched junction bases: 16. The CDR3 sequence is CASIAGTEGPTQHF. CDR3 bases: TGTGCCAGTATTGCCGGGACAGAGGGCCCGACCCAGCATTTT.

This clonotype has at least ten counts. The chain joins TRBV11-3 to TRBJ2-1; TRBD2 matches 12 bases. Germline values: CDR1 SGHNT, CDR2 YENEEA. The junction had 12 bases not matched to a gene; V was cut back by 3 bases and J by 6 bases. The CDR3 loop spans 18 amino acids. Here the CDR3 reads CASSLGPPTSGRINEQFF. In DNA form, the CDR3 reads TGTGCCAGCAGCTTGGGCCCCCCTACTAGCGGGAGGATCAATGAGCAGTTCTTC.

The table lists this clonotype with many counts. This sequence joins TRBV12-3 or TRBV12-4 and TRBJ1-2, with unresolved D. Trimming removed 3 bases at V and 4 bases at J, with 15 bases between. This CDR3 region has 15 residues. The CDR3 region is CASSFSRAAAYGYTF. CDR3 nucleotides: TGTGCCAGCAGTTTTAGTCGGGCAGCAGCCTATGGCTACACCTTC.

Ten or more counts support this clonotype. The chain carries TRBV3-1 and TRBJ2-5, with D unresolved. The V and J ends lost 0 bases and 5 bases respectively, with 10 bases between them. The germline gives CDR1 LGHDT, CDR2 YNNKEL (reference sequence). There are 14 residues in the CDR3. The chain's CDR3 is CASSQDKAVETQYF. CDR3 DNA: TGTGCCAGCAGCCAAGATAAGGCGGTGGAGACCCAGTACTTC.

Comment on this clonotype: This may be a read error: a much more frequent sequence differs by one nucleotide. The V call is TRBV6-2 or TRBV6-3, the J call TRBJ2-3; D is possibly TRBD1 (6 bases). Germline lookup yields CDR1 MNHEY and CDR2 SVGEGT. The germline V and J ends were trimmed by 6 bases and 2 bases, with 21 bases remaining between them. The CDR3 consists of 17 residues. CDR3 residues: CASSQTGGRYLTDTQYF. The CDR3 nucleotides are TGTGCCAGCAGCCAAACTGGGGGCCGATACCTCACAGATACGCAGTATTTT.

This clonotype was counted ten times or more. The CDR3 is CSAQTSGGAREQYF. DNA of the CDR3: TGCAGTGCACAGACTAGCGGGGGGGCCAGGGAGCAGTACTTC. V usage is TRBV20-1 and J usage is TRBJ2-7; 14 bases line up with TRBD2. The V and J ends lost 6 bases and 7 bases, in that order; junction bases with no gene match: 8. Germline V gene data show CDR1 as DFQATT and CDR2 as SNEGSKA (reference sequence). The CDR3 length is 14 residues.

This clonotype was observed many times. The J gene is TRBJ2-7, the V gene TRBV6-1; the D gene is possibly TRBD2 (6 bases). The CDR3 has 14 residues. CDR1 and CDR2 from the germline V gene are MNHNS and SASEGT. V lost 7 bases and J lost 2, with 15 bases in between. CDR3: CASNTGDSPYEQYF. The CDR3 region has the DNA TGTGCCAGCAACACGGGGGACTCTCCCTACGAGCAGTACTTC.

There are a few counts of this clonotype. J is TRBJ2-1 and V is TRBV20-1, with 12 bases identical to TRBD2. The CDR3 sequence is 18 residues long. The ends lost 0 bases at V and 6 bases at J; junction bases unmatched: 12. CDR1 and CDR2 from the germline V gene are DFQATT and SNEGSKA (reference sequence). The CDR3 loop reads CSARDPEASGRAGNEQFF. The CDR3 DNA reads as TGCAGTGCTAGAGACCCGGAGGCTAGCGGGAGGGCCGGCAATGAGCAGTTCTTC.

This clonotype was seen many times. V gene TRBV20-1 combines with J gene TRBJ2-1; D might be TRBD1 or TRBD2, each matching 5 bases. This CDR3 comprises 17 residues. CDR1 is DFQATT and CDR2 is SNEGSKA in the germline V gene (reference sequence). Trimming left V 0 bases short and J 9 bases short, with 24 bases between. The CDR3 loop is CSARDYGGGITSSEQFF. The CDR3 region has the DNA TGCAGTGCTAGAGATTATGGTGGGGGTATAACGTCAAGTGAGCAGTTCTTC.

This clonotype came up many times. The V call is TRBV5-1, the J call TRBJ2-3; D not resolved. Germline lookup yields CDR1 SGHRS and CDR2 YFSETQ. This CDR3 is built from 12 residues. Trimming removed 5 bases at V and 4 bases at J, with 8 bases between. DNA of the CDR3: TGCGCCAGCAGTCGGGTCGCAGATACGCAGTATTTT. It specifies CASSRVADTQYF.

This sequence joins TRBV20-1 and TRBJ1-3; D is undetermined. Germline values: CDR1 DFQATT, CDR2 SNEGSKA (reference sequence). CDR3 length: 11 amino acids. Trimming stripped 6 bases from V and 1 base from J, with 4 bases between. DNA for the CDR3: TGCAGTGCCCGATCTGGAAACACCATATATTTT. Its translation is CSARSGNTIYF.

Notes on this clonotype: One end of the junction is discordant with germline, which a read error may explain. The chain joins TRBV27 to TRBJ1-2; D call uncertain. Germline V gives CDR1 MNHEY, CDR2 SMNVEV (reference sequence). This CDR3 is built from 13 residues. The CDR3 nucleotides read TGTGCCAGCAGTTTACAGGAGAACTACGGCTACACCTTC. Translation: CASSLQENYGYTF.

This clonotype appeared many times. This chain joins TRBV11-2 and TRBJ2-7; D ambiguous. The CDR3 extends over 12 amino acids. V lost 5 bases to trimming and J lost 3 bases, with 8 bases between them. Germline-derived CDR1 and CDR2 are SGHAT and FQNNGV. CDR3 sequence (DNA): TGTGCCAGCAGCCAGGACGTCTACGAGCAGTACTTC. Protein: CASSQDVYEQYF.

The genes are TRBV5-1 and TRBJ1-1, with D hard to call. Germline loops: CDR1 SGHRS, CDR2 YFSETQ. The CDR3 contains 13 residues. V shed 4 bases and J shed 10 bases, with 17 bases lying between them. This CDR3 is CASSAGLAAAAFF. Here the CDR3 DNA reads TGCGCCAGCAGCGCAGGTCTCGCCGCGGCAGCTTTCTTT. Looking up the rest from reference TRBV5-1 and TRBJ1-1 gives the full variable domain: KAGVTQTPRYLIKTRGQQVTLSCSPISGHRSVSWYQQTPGQGLQFLFEYFSETQRNKGNFPGRFSGRQFSNSRSEMNVSTLELGDSALYLCASSAGLAAAAFFGQGTRLTVV.